These 9 T cell receptor beta chains share one sample of origin, sequenced in a study of cytomegalovirus exposure and HLA in healthy donors. Sequenced by immunoSEQ multiplex PCR; TCRdb stores in-frame clones only, minus some. The sample gives 200,000 or so clones, approximately 82% of which show up once; about an eighth is in the top ten. Sequencing was carried out using PBMCs. These receptors were taken from a woman aged 25 to 39 in good health and CMV-seropositive.

For the CDR3, the DNA is TGTGCCAGCTCACCCGCCACAGGGGTTGCAAACATTCAGTACTTC. This gives the protein CASSPATGVANIQYF. This chain joins TRBV18 and TRBJ2-4, with 7 bases that match TRBD1. From germline, CDR1 is KGHSH and CDR2 LQKENI. V was pared by 3 bases and J by 6 bases, with 8 bases of the junction left unmatched. This CDR3 comprises 15 residues.

This rearrangement joins TRBV7-3 to TRBJ2-1; 8 positions agree with TRBD1. Germline V gene sequence: CDR1 SGHTA, CDR2 FQGTGA. The CDR3 is 14 residues long. V trimming: 5 bases; J trimming: 12 bases; junction bases outside the gene matches: 12. Written as DNA, the CDR3 is TGTGCCAGCAGCATGGACAGGGAAGTAGGCCCGCAGTTCTTC. It is translated as CASSMDREVGPQFF.

As DNA, the CDR3 is TGCGCCAGCAGCCAAGCTAGCGGGAGGAACAATGAGCAGTTCTTC. It is translated as CASSQASGRNNEQFF. The chain employs TRBV4-1 and TRBJ2-1, with TRBD2 matching 11 bases. Unmatched junction bases numbered 1, after V lost 1 base and J lost 5 bases. This CDR3 has 15 amino acids. From germline, CDR1 is MGHRA and CDR2 YSYEKL.

V usage is TRBV11-2 and J usage is TRBJ2-7; perhaps TRBD1 as D (6 bases). CDR1 and CDR2 from the germline V gene are SGHAT and FQNNGV. The CDR3 totals 15 residues. Trimming left V 6 bases short and J 4 bases short, with 19 bases between. CDR3 sequence reads: CASRLSSGTSYEQYF. CDR3 DNA sequence: TGTGCCAGCAGACTCTCTTCCGGGACAAGTTACGAGCAGTACTTC.

This chain joins TRBV2 and TRBJ1-1, with TRBD1 matching over 8 bases. Trimming took 6 bases from V and 6 from J; bases not matched to a gene: 6. The CDR3 length is 13 residues. Per germline, CDR1 SNHLY and CDR2 FYNNEI. The DNA for the CDR3 is TGTGCCAGCAGACAGGGGGAGAGGGCTGAAGCTTTCTTT. Translated, it gives CASRQGERAEAFF.

In this sample, this clone turned up once. Here the CDR3 reads CAWSGEGPGLPQFF. The CDR3 coding sequence is TGTGCCTGGAGTGGGGAGGGACCGGGACTTCCACAGTTCTTC. J is TRBJ2-1 and V is TRBV30, with 7 bases identical to TRBD2. Germline V gives CDR1 GTSNPN, CDR2 SVGIG (reference sequence). Trimming cost V 1 base and J 13 bases; bases outside gene matches: 13. This CDR3 region has 14 residues.

V is TRBV19 and J is TRBJ1-2; 12 bases are a match to TRBD1. The CDR3 length is 17 residues. Germline CDR1 is LNHDA and CDR2 is SQIVND (reference sequence). J gave up 1 base and V 6 bases, and 9 bases lay outside the gene matches. The CDR3: CASSRGTGGFLNYGYTF. CDR3 DNA: TGTGCCAGTAGCCGTGGGACAGGGGGCTTCCTTAACTATGGCTACACCTTC.

The chain uses TRBV28 and TRBJ1-5; TRBD1 matches at 11 bases. In germline, CDR1 is MDHEN, CDR2 SYDVKM. The CDR3 is 15 residues long. After removal of 5 bases from V and 5 bases from J, the junction contained 5 bases not matched to a gene. The CDR3 DNA reads as TGTGCCAGCAGTCCGGACAGGGGGCATGATCAGCCCCAGCATTTT. Translated: CASSPDRGHDQPQHF.

This rearrangement joins TRBV6-6 to TRBJ1-3, with D tentatively TRBD1 (5 bases). Germline V gives CDR1 MNHNY, CDR2 SVGAGI (reference sequence). The CDR3 sequence is 16 residues long. Trimming stripped 8 bases from V and 0 bases from J, with 17 bases between. The chain's CDR3 is CASLSRGDISGNTIYF. The CDR3 nucleotides are TGTGCCAGCCTGTCGCGGGGGGATATCTCTGGAAACACCATATATTTT.